This TCR beta chain was identified in a study of blood T cell repertoires in COVID-19. Background on the study: From the United States, Italy and Spain came samples of acute and convalescent COVID-19. Nucleic acid was either cDNA or gDNA, and it came from T cells, B-cell-depleted T cells, or PBMCs.

In the source study's methods: Reference gene primer amplification gave estimated nucleated cell counts. Assay used: immunoSEQ multiplex PCR; TCRdb lists only in-frame clones, some missing. Clone size and the V and J calls come from that table; the DNA yielded D and trimming. This table holds about 120,000 clones, 60% to 80% found once. This receptor was identified in a man in his sixties with acute or convalescent COVID-19. The material sequenced was peripheral blood.

This chain's CDR3 is CASSPGTDYLTDTQYF. The DNA of the CDR3 is TGCGCCAGCAGCCCGGGGACTGATTATCTGACAGATACGCAGTATTTT. The chain has TRBV5-1 and TRBJ2-3, with D possibly TRBD2 on 6 matching bases. Trimming left V 4 bases short and J 3 bases short, with 18 bases between. Germline V lookup: CDR1 SGHRS, CDR2 YFSETQ. The CDR3 consists of 16 residues.